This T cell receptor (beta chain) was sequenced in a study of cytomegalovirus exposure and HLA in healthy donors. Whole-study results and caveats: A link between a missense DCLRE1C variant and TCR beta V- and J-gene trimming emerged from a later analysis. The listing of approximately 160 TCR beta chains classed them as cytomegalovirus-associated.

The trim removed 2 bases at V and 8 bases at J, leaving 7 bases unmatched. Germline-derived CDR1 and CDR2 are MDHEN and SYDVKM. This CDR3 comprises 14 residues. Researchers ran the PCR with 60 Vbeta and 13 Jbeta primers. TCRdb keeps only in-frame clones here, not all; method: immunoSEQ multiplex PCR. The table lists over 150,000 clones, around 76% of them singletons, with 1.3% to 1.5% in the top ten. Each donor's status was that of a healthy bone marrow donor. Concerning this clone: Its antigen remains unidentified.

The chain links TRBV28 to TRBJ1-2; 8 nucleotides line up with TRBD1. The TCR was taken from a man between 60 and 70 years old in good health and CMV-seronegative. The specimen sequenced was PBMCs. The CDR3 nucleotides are TGTGCCAGCAGTTTAGGACAGGGAGGGAAGGGCTACACCTTC. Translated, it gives CASSLGQGGKGYTF.